This T cell receptor beta chain is drawn from a study of cytomegalovirus exposure and HLA in healthy donors. Across the whole study: From donors who were HLA-typed, an early data release held 80 million to 95 million unique TCRs.

The PCR made use of 60 Vbeta and 13 Jbeta primers. TCRdb keeps only in-frame clones here, not all; method: immunoSEQ multiplex PCR. Of around 100,000 clones in the sample, 70% to 85% were seen once. The trim removed 4 bases at V and 4 bases at J, leaving 9 bases unmatched. Germline V gene data show CDR1 as LNHDA and CDR2 as SQIVND (reference sequence). This CDR3 is 16 amino acids long. The rearrangement links TRBV19 to TRBJ2-3; 9 positions match TRBD1. This TCR came from a woman younger than 35 in good health and CMV-seropositive. Input material: PBMCs. The CDR3 DNA sequence: TGTGCCAGTAGTACCGGGGACAGGGTCCTAGCAGATACGCAGTATTTT. Protein: CASSTGDRVLADTQYF.